This T cell receptor (beta chain) stems from a study of shared clonotypes between healthy human individuals. Remarks on this clone: The antigen is not known.

Overall study results and limits: Read depth was anticipated to influence clonotype sharing among donors. Memory subsets generally showed lower estimated richness than naive subsets.

As handled by the study authors: ImmunoSEQ output held junction-only sequences without quality scores, so filtering differed. Profiling relied on immunoSEQ multiplex PCR, and the TCRdb table lists in-frame clones only, not all of them. The D gene and trimming were derived from the DNA, and the V and J assignments and clone size from that table. The sample holds approximately 1,000,000 clones, 78% seen once. Naive CD4+ cells were CD45RA-selected; the remaining cells were memory. There are 14 residues in the CDR3. CDR1 is MDHEN, CDR2 SYDVKM, per germline. The junction had 7 bases not matched to a gene; V was cut back by 4 bases and J by 5 bases.

The sequence was obtained from a man in his late teens or twenties in good health. Some clones in this sample may be carry-over from other donors' samples. The chain recombines TRBV28 with TRBJ2-7; 8 bases match TRBD1. The sample taken for sequencing was memory CD4+ T cells from PBMCs. Subset indicated: CD45RA-negative fraction. For the CDR3, the DNA is TGTGCCAGCAGTTGGACAGGGTTAAGGAACGAGCAGTACTTC. This sequence encodes CASSWTGLRNEQYF.